A single sample is the source of the 20 T cell receptor beta chains below, sequenced in a study of shared clonotypes between healthy human individuals. Sequenced by immunoSEQ multiplex PCR; TCRdb stores in-frame clones only, minus some. The table lists roughly 2.4 million clones, about 94% of them singletons, with roughly 0.13% in the top ten. Material: naive CD4+ T cells sorted from blood. The subset was: CD45RA+ positively selected. These receptors were collected from a man between 18 and 35 years old in good health.

The chain carries TRBV5-1 and TRBJ1-4, with D possibly being TRBD1 (6 bases). The CDR3 loop spans 16 amino acids. The germline V gene encodes CDR1 SGHRS and CDR2 YFSETQ. V lost 5 bases, J lost 3 bases, and 17 bases lay in between. The CDR3, as DNA: TGCGCCAGCAGTCCCAGGGGAGAGGGAGCTAATGAAAAACTGTTTTTT. This sequence encodes CASSPRGEGANEKLFF.

CDR3 amino acids: CASSLVMGFSPQHF. CDR3 nucleotide sequence: TGTGCCAGCAGCTTAGTAATGGGGTTCAGCCCCCAGCATTTT. V is TRBV11-2 and J is TRBJ1-5; no clear D gene. The CDR3 length is 14 residues. Per germline, CDR1 SGHAT and CDR2 FQNNGV. Trimming stripped 1 base from V and 10 bases from J, with 14 bases between. The full variable domain, rest sourced from reference TRBV11-2 and TRBJ1-5, is EAGVAQSPRYKIIEKRQSVAFWCNPISGHATLYWYQQILGQGPKLLIQFQNNGVVDDSQLPKDRFSAERLKGVDSTLKIQPAKLEDSAVYLCASSLVMGFSPQHFGDGTRLSIL.

V gene TRBV6-5 combines with J gene TRBJ2-7; no clear D. CDR3 size: 15 residues. CDR1 MNHEY and CDR2 SVGAGI come from the germline V gene. The V end lost 0 bases, the J end lost 3 bases, and 12 bases lay between the germline ends. This CDR3 reads CASSYSNGGYYEQYF. For the CDR3, the DNA is TGTGCCAGCAGTTACTCGAACGGCGGTTACTACGAGCAGTACTTC.

A few counts support this clone. The junction shows a germline mismatch at one end, possibly a read error. This chain connects TRBV7-7 to TRBJ1-2, with D possibly TRBD1 on 6 matching bases. Germline CDR1 SSHAT, CDR2 FNYEAQ (reference sequence). The CDR3 length is 16 residues. CDR3 coding DNA: TGTGCTAGCAGCCCCTTGGCGGGGGGCGCGGACTATGGCTACACCTTC. This codes for CASSPLAGGADYGYTF.

The rearrangement links TRBV29-1 to TRBJ2-5, with 8 nucleotides matching TRBD2. The CDR3 extends over 15 amino acids. Per germline, CDR1 SQVTM and CDR2 ANQGSEA. Trimming took 6 bases from V and 0 from J; bases not matched to a gene: 9. This chain's CDR3 is CSVGALGLDQETQYF. CDR3 sequence (DNA): TGCAGCGTCGGAGCCCTGGGACTAGACCAAGAGACCCAGTACTTC.

The table lists this clone with a count of one. This sequence joins TRBV27 and TRBJ1-1; unclear D gene. CDR3 length: 15 residues. Germline-derived CDR1 and CDR2 are MNHEY and SMNVEV (reference sequence). Trimming cost V 6 bases and J 0 bases, with 14 bases left between them. The CDR3 loop reads CASRLADGMNTEAFF. The CDR3 DNA sequence: TGTGCCAGCAGACTCGCGGACGGAATGAACACTGAAGCTTTCTTT.

The genes are TRBV5-8 and TRBJ1-3; D unclear. Trimming cost V 5 bases and J 9 bases, with 15 bases left between them. The CDR3 is 13 amino acids. Germline CDR1 reads SGHTS; CDR2 reads YDEGEE. The CDR3 coding sequence is TGTGCCAGCAGACCCATCCGCGTGGGCACCATATATTTT. Amino acids: CASRPIRVGTIYF.

This chain uses TRBV9 with TRBJ2-1; a weak D match, TRBD2 (5 bases). The germline V and J ends were trimmed by 4 bases and 8 bases, with 13 bases remaining between them. The length of the CDR3 is 13 residues. Germline CDR1 reads SGDLS; CDR2 reads YYNGEE. In DNA, the CDR3 is TGTGCCAGCAGCCCAGTTAGCGTTCATGAGCAGTTCTTC. Translated, it gives CASSPVSVHEQFF.

The gene calls are TRBV4-3 and TRBJ1-1; 7 bases match TRBD1. The junction had 4 bases not matched to a gene; V was cut back by 0 bases and J by 3 bases. The CDR3 loop spans 15 amino acids. Germline V gene data show CDR1 as LGHNA and CDR2 as YSLEER. The CDR3 bases are TGCGCCAGCAGCCAAGAGACAGGGATCGACACTGAAGCTTTCTTT. Protein: CASSQETGIDTEAFF.

This clone was counted a single time. CDR3 sequence: CASSALPGGVNSPLHF. The CDR3 nucleotides read TGTGCCAGCAGCGCCCTGCCAGGGGGCGTTAATTCACCCCTCCACTTT. The genes are TRBV9 and TRBJ1-6; 8 bases are a match to TRBD1. The germline CDR1 and CDR2 sequences are SGDLS and YYNGEE. The CDR3 runs 16 residues. The V and J ends lost 3 bases and 6 bases, in that order; junction bases with no gene match: 8. Full variable domain (outside the CDR3, taken from reference TRBV9 and TRBJ1-6): DSGVTQTPKHLITATGQRVTLRCSPRSGDLSVYWYQQSLDQGLQFLIQYYNGEERAKGNILERFSAQQFPDLHSELNLSSLELGDSALYFCASSALPGGVNSPLHFGNGTRLTVT.

The rearrangement links TRBV30 to TRBJ2-2; a weak D match, TRBD1 (5 bases). Deletions cut 0 bases from V and 1 base from J, with 18 bases between. Per the germline V gene, CDR1 is GTSNPN and CDR2 is SVGIG (reference sequence). The length of the CDR3 is 18 residues. CDR3 residues: CAWSVNRSRRKNTGELFF. The CDR3 nucleotides read TGTGCCTGGAGTGTAAACAGGTCTCGGCGGAAGAACACCGGGGAGCTGTTTTTT.

This clone came up once. V usage is TRBV27 and J usage is TRBJ2-7; D possibly corresponds to TRBD2 (7 bases). V was clipped by 6 bases and J by 3 bases, with 21 bases between them. The CDR3 runs 16 residues. Germline values: CDR1 MNHEY, CDR2 SMNVEV (reference sequence). The CDR3 is CASRKGGTKAVYEQYF. In nucleotides, the CDR3 is TGTGCCAGCAGAAAGGGGGGGACGAAGGCGGTCTACGAGCAGTACTTC.

V is TRBV28 and J is TRBJ1-1; TRBD1 is a possible D gene (5 bases). Germline CDR1 is MDHEN and CDR2 is SYDVKM. The CDR3 is made up of 16 amino acids. Trimming cost V 0 bases and J 1 base, with 12 bases left between them. CDR3 sequence: CASSLWGGFSNTEAFF. Here the CDR3 DNA reads TGTGCCAGCAGTTTATGGGGGGGGTTTTCGAACACTGAAGCTTTCTTT.

This chain uses TRBV6-5 with TRBJ1-3; D is ambiguous. Germline loops: CDR1 MNHEY, CDR2 SVGAGI. This CDR3 spans 16 amino acids. Trimming removed 3 bases at V and 1 base at J, with 13 bases between. As DNA, the CDR3 is TGTGCCAGCAGTTATTCAGACATCACGTCTGGAAACACCATATATTTT. It yields the protein CASSYSDITSGNTIYF.

A note on this clone: Other DNA variants within this sample encode the same CDR3. The chain uses TRBV5-6 and TRBJ2-3, with D hard to call. V was trimmed by 2 bases and J by 5 bases, leaving 3 bases between them. CDR3 length: 11 amino acids. Per germline, CDR1 SGHDT and CDR2 YYEEEE. In nucleotides, the CDR3 is TGTGCCAGCAGCTTTCTAGATACGCAGTATTTT. It encodes CASSFLDTQYF.

V gene TRBV5-6 combines with J gene TRBJ1-4, with D uncertain. The V end was cut by 4 bases, the J end by 8 bases, with 12 bases between. CDR3 length: 13 residues. CDR1 SGHDT and CDR2 YYEEEE come from the germline V gene. The CDR3 DNA sequence: TGTGCCAGCAGCCGCGGATCCACGGAAAAACTGTTTTTT. Amino acids: CASSRGSTEKLFF.

This rearrangement joins TRBV7-2 to TRBJ2-4; no definite D call. Per germline, CDR1 SGHTA and CDR2 FQGNSA. The V gene lost 3 bases and the J gene lost 3 bases, with 9 bases spanning the gap. The length of the CDR3 is 14 residues. CDR3 amino acids: CASSFPGGKNIQYF. The CDR3 coding sequence is TGTGCCAGCAGCTTCCCGGGCGGCAAAAACATTCAGTACTTC. The variable domain in full, with the rest retrieved from reference TRBV7-2 and TRBJ2-4, is GAGVSQSPSNKVTEKGKDVELRCDPISGHTALYWYRQSLGQGLEFLIYFQGNSAPDKSGLPSDRFSAERTGGSVSTLTIQRTQQEDSAVYLCASSFPGGKNIQYFGAGTRLSVL.

The rearrangement links TRBV19 to TRBJ1-3, with TRBD1 matching 7 bases. Trimming at V came to 5 bases and at J to 2 bases, leaving 6 bases not matched to a gene. This CDR3 spans 15 amino acids. Germline V CDR1 and CDR2: LNHDA, SQIVND (reference sequence). The CDR3: CASSPTQGAGNTIYF. Here the CDR3 DNA reads TGTGCCAGTAGTCCTACCCAGGGGGCTGGAAACACCATATATTTT. Drawing the rest from reference TRBV19 and TRBJ1-3, the complete variable domain is DGGITQSPKYLFRKEGQNVTLSCEQNLNHDAMYWYRQDPGQGLRLIYYSQIVNDFQKGDIAEGYSVSREKKESFPLTVTSAQKNPTAFYLCASSPTQGAGNTIYFGEGSWLTVV.

The V call is TRBV16, the J call TRBJ2-7; 9 bases fit TRBD1. The germline V gene has CDR1 KGHSY and CDR2 FQNENV. Trimming took 5 bases from V and 6 from J; bases not matched to a gene: 11. The CDR3 length is 15 residues. This chain's CDR3 is CASSAEGQGSREQYF. DNA of the CDR3: TGTGCCAGCAGCGCAGAGGGACAGGGAAGTCGCGAGCAGTACTTC.

The count of this clone is one. V gene TRBV6-6 combines with J gene TRBJ2-5; 7 positions agree with TRBD2. Germline V gene data show CDR1 as MNHNY and CDR2 as SVGAGI (reference sequence). Trimming at V came to 4 bases and at J to 5 bases, leaving 10 bases not matched to a gene. The CDR3 length is 15 residues. CDR3 nucleotide sequence: TGTGCCAGCAGTTTGTCTCAAGCGGGAACTGAGACCCAGTACTTC. It specifies CASSLSQAGTETQYF.